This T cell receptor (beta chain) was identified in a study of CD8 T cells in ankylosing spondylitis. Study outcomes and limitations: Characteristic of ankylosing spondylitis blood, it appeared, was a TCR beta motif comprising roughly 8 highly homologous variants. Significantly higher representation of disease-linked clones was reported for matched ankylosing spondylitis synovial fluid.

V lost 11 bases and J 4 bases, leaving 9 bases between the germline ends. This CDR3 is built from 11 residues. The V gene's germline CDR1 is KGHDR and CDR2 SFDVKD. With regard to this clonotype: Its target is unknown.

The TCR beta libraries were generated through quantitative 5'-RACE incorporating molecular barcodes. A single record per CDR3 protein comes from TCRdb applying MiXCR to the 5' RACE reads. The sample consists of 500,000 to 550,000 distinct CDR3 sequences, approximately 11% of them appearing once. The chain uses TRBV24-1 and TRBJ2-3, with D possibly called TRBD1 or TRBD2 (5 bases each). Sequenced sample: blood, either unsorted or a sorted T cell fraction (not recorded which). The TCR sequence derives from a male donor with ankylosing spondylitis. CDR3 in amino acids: CAMKGPDTQYF. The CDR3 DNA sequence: TGTGCCATGAAGGGACCAGATACGCAGTATTTT.